This TCR beta chain was found in a study of T cells in Graves' hyperthyroidism and ophthalmopathy. Clinical symptoms, serum thyroxine, TRAb, thyroid ultrasound and orbital computed tomography informed diagnoses. Germline loops: CDR1 SGDLS, CDR2 YYNGEE. V lost 6 bases and J lost 5; bases outside the gene matches: 9. The CDR3 spans 15 residues. On this clonotype itself: Its antigen is not identified.

TCR beta CDR3 sequences were amplified from RNA transcripts. First-round RT-PCR targeting the TCR CDR3 was performed with the HTBI primer set. TCRdb used MiXCR to reprocess the multiplex PCR reads, holding one entry per CDR3 protein. The table records over 650,000 distinct CDR3 sequences, 16% of them present only once. Study-wide results and limits: Blood also held most thyroid clonotypes expanded beyond 0.001. Ophthalmopathy was distinguished from stable hyperthyroidism by 13 V-J signatures.

The sample comprised blood. The clonotype comes from a man aged 18 to 30 with Graves' hyperthyroidism. The chain links TRBV9 to TRBJ2-5; 11 bases line up with TRBD2. CDR3 sequence: CASNQLAGAWETQYF. Here the CDR3 DNA reads TGTGCCAGCAACCAACTAGCGGGAGCATGGGAGACCCAGTACTTC.